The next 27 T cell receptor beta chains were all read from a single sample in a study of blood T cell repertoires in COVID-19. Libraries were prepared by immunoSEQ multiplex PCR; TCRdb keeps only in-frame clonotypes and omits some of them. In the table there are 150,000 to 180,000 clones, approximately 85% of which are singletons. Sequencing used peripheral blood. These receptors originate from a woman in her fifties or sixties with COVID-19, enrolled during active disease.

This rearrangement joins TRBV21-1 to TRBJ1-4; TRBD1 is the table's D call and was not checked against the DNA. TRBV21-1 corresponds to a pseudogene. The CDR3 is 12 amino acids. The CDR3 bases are TGTGGTACGGGCAGGGCAGGGGAAAAACTGTTTTTT. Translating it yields CGTGRAGEKLFF.

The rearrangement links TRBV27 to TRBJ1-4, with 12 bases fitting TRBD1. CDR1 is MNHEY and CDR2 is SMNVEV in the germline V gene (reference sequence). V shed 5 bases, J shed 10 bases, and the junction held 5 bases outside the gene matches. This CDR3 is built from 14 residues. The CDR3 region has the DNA TGTGCCAGCAGTCCCGGGACAGGGGGCCGAAAACTGTTTTTT. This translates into CASSPGTGGRKLFF.

DNA for the CDR3: TGTGCCAGCAGTCGCCTCCCGTCCAGGGGGTACACTGAAGCTTTCTTT. The encoded protein is CASSRLPSRGYTEAFF. The chain links TRBV6-6 to TRBJ1-1; 7 positions agree with TRBD1. Germline assignment: CDR1 MNHNY and CDR2 SVGAGI (reference sequence). The CDR3 runs 16 residues. With 5 bases clipped from V and 3 bases from J, the junction kept 12 bases outside the gene matches.

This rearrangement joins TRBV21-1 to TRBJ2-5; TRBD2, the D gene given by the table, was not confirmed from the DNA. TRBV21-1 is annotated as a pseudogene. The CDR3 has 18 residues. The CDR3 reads CASSKGGTSGGLRETQYF. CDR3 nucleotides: TGTGCCAGCAGCAAAGGCGGGACTAGCGGGGGGCTAAGGGAGACCCAGTACTTC.

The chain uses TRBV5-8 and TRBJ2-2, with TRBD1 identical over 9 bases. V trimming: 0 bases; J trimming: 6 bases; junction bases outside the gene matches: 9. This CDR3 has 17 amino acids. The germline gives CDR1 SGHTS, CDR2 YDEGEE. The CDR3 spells CASSLAGQGILAGELFF. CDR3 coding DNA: TGTGCCAGCAGCTTGGCCGGACAGGGGATCTTGGCCGGGGAGCTGTTTTTT.

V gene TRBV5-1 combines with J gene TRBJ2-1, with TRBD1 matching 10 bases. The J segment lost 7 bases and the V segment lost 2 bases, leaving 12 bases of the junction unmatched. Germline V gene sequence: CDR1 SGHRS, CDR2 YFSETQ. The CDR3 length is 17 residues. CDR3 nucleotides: TGCGCCAGCAGCTTCTCCCCTCGGGACAGGGGAAAAAATGAGCAGTTCTTC. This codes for CASSFSPRDRGKNEQFF.

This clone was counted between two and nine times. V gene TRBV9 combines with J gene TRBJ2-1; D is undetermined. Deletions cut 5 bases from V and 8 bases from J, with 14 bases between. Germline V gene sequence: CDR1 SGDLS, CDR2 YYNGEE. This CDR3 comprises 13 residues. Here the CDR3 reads CASSDGPHDEQFF. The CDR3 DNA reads TGTGCCAGCAGTGATGGGCCCCACGATGAGCAGTTCTTC.

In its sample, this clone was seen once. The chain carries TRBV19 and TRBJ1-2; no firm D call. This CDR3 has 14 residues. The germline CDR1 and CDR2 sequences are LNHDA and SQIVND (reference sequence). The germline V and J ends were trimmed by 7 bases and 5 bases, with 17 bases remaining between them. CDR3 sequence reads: CASTPGGQTYGYTF. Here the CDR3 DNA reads TGTGCCAGTACCCCGGGAGGGCAGACATATGGCTACACCTTC. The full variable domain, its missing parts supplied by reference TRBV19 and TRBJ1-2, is DGGITQSPKYLFRKEGQNVTLSCEQNLNHDAMYWYRQDPGQGLRLIYYSQIVNDFQKGDIAEGYSVSREKKESFPLTVTSAQKNPTAFYLCASTPGGQTYGYTFGSGTRLTVV.

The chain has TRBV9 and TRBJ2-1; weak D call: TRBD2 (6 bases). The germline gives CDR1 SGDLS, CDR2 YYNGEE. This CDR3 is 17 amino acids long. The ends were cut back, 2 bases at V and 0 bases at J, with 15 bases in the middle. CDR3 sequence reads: CASSVDSGRSSYNEQFF. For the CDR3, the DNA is TGTGCCAGCAGCGTTGATAGCGGACGCTCCTCCTACAATGAGCAGTTCTTC. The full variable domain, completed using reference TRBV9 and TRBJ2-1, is DSGVTQTPKHLITATGQRVTLRCSPRSGDLSVYWYQQSLDQGLQFLIQYYNGEERAKGNILERFSAQQFPDLHSELNLSSLELGDSALYFCASSVDSGRSSYNEQFFGPGTRLTVL.

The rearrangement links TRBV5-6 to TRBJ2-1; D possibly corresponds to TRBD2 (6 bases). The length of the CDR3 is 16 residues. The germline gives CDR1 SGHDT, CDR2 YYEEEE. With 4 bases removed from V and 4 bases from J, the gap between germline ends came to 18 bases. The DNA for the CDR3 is TGTGCCAGCAGCCCCTGGGTGGGAGGAACATACAATGAGCAGTTCTTC. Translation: CASSPWVGGTYNEQFF.

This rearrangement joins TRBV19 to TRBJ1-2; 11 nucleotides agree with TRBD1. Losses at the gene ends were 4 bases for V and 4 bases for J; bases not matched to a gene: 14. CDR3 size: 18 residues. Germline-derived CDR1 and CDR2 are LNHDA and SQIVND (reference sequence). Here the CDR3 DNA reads TGTGCCAGTAGTACCTGGGTGGGGACAGGGGGGATACGCTATGGCTACACCTTC. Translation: CASSTWVGTGGIRYGYTF.

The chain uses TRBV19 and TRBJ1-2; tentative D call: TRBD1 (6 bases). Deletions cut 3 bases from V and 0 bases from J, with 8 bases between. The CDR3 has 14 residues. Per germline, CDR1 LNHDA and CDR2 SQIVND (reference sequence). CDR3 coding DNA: TGTGCCAGTAGTATTCAGGGGCCTAACTATGGCTACACCTTC. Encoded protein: CASSIQGPNYGYTF. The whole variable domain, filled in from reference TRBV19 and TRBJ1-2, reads DGGITQSPKYLFRKEGQNVTLSCEQNLNHDAMYWYRQDPGQGLRLIYYSQIVNDFQKGDIAEGYSVSREKKESFPLTVTSAQKNPTAFYLCASSIQGPNYGYTFGSGTRLTVV.

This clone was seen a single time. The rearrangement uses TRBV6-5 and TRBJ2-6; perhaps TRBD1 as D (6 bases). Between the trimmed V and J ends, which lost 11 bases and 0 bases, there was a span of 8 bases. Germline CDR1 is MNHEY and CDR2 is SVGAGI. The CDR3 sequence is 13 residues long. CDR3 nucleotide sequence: TGTGCCCTCAGGGGCTCTGGGGCCAACGTCCTGACTTTC. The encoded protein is CALRGSGANVLTF.

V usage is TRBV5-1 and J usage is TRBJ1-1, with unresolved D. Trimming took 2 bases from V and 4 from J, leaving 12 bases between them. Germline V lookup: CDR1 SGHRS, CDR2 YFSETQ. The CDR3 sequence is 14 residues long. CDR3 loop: CASSLVSEGTEAFF. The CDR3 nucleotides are TGCGCCAGCAGCTTAGTCTCGGAGGGCACTGAAGCTTTCTTT.

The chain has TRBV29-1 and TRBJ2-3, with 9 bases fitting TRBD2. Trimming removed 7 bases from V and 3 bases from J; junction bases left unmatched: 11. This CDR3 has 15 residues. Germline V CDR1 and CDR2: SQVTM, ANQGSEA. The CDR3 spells CSASKGSGSTDTQYF. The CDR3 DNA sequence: TGCAGCGCCTCAAAGGGTAGCGGGAGTACAGATACGCAGTATTTT.

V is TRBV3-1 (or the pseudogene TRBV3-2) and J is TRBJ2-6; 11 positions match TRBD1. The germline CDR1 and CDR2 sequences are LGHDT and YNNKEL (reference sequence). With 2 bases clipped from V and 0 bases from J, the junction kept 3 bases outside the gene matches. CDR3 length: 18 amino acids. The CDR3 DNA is TGTGCCAGCAGCCAACGTGGGACAGGGGGCTCTGGGGCCAACGTCCTGACTTTC. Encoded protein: CASSQRGTGGSGANVLTF.

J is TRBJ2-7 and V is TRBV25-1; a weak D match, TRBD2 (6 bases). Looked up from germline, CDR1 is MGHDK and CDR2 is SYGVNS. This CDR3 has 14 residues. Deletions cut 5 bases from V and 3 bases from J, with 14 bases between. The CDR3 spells CASSRGSSLYEQYF. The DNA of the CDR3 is TGTGCCAGCAGTCGGGGGAGTTCTCTCTACGAGCAGTACTTC.

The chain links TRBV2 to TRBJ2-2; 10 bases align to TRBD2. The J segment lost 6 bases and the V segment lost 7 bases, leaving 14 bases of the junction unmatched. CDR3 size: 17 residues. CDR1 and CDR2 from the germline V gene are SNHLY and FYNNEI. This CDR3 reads CASTQAALAGVAGELFF. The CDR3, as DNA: TGTGCCAGCACGCAGGCTGCCCTAGCGGGAGTCGCCGGGGAGCTGTTTTTT. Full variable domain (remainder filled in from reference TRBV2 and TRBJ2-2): EPEVTQTPSHQVTQMGQEVILRCVPISNHLYFYWYRQILGQKVEFLVSFYNNEISEKSEIFDDQFSVERPDGSNFTLKIRSTKLEDSAMYFCASTQAALAGVAGELFFGEGSRLTVL.

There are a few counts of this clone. The CDR3 protein is CASREQNEKLFF. CDR3 in DNA: TGTGCCAGCCGGGAACAAAATGAAAAACTGTTTTTT. J is TRBJ1-4 and V is TRBV2; D remains ambiguous. V was pared by 8 bases and J by 5 bases, with 9 bases between. The CDR3 extends over 12 amino acids. CDR1 and CDR2 (germline): SNHLY, FYNNEI.

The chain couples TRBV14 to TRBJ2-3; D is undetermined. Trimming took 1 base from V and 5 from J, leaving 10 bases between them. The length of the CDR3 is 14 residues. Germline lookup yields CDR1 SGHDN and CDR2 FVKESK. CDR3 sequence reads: CASSQGSIGDTQYF. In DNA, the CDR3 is TGTGCCAGCAGCCAAGGCAGTATTGGAGATACGCAGTATTTT. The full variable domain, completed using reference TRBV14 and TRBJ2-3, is EAGVTQFPSHSVIEKGQTVTLRCDPISGHDNLYWYRRVMGKEIKFLLHFVKESKQDESGMPNNRFLAERTGGTYSTLKVQPAELEDSGVYFCASSQGSIGDTQYFGPGTRLTVL.

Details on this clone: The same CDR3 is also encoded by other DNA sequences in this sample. The CDR3 reads CASSLRGNTEAFF. The CDR3 nucleotides read TGTGCCAGCAGTTTAAGGGGGAACACTGAAGCTTTCTTT. V usage is TRBV12-3 or TRBV12-4 and J usage is TRBJ1-1; the D gene is possibly TRBD1 (5 bases). The germline V and J ends were trimmed by 2 bases and 1 base, with 5 bases remaining between them. The CDR3 sequence is 13 residues long.

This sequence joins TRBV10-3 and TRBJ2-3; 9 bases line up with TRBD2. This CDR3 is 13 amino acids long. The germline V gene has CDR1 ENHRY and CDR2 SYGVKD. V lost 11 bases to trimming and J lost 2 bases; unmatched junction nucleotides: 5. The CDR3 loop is CAVASGDTDTQYF. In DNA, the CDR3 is TGTGCCGTGGCTAGCGGGGACACAGATACGCAGTATTTT.

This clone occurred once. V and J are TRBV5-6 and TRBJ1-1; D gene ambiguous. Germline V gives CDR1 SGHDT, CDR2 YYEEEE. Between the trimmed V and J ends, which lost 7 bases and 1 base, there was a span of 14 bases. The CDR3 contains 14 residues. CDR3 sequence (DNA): TGTGCCAGCTTGAGGAGGGCGGGGAACACTGAAGCTTTCTTT. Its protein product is CASLRRAGNTEAFF. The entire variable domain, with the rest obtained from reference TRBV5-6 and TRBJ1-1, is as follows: DAGVTQSPTHLIKTRGQQVTLRCSPKSGHDTVSWYQQALGQGPQFIFQYYEEEERQRGNFPDRFSGHQFPNYSSELNVNALLLGDSALYLCASLRRAGNTEAFFGQGTRLTVV.

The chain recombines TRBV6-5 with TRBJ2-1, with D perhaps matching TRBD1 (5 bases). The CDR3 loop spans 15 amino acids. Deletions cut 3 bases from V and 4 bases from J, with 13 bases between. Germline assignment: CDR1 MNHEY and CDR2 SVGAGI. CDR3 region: CASSYRTGQYNEQFF. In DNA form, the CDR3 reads TGTGCCAGCAGTTATCGTACAGGCCAGTACAATGAGCAGTTCTTC.

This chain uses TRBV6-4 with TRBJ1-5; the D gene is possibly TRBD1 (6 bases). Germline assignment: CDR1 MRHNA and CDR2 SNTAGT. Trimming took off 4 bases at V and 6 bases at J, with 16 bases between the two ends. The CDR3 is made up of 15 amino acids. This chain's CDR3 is CASSGDYRVRQPQHF. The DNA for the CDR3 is TGTGCCAGCAGTGGAGACTACAGGGTACGTCAGCCCCAGCATTTT.

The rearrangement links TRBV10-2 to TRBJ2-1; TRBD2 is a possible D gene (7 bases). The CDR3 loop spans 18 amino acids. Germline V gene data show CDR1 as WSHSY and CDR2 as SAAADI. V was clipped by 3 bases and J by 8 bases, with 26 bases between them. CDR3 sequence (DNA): TGCGCCAGCAGTGACCCCCTGGGAGGGAGGGGGGGTCGGCATGAGCAGTTCTTC. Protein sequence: CASSDPLGGRGGRHEQFF.

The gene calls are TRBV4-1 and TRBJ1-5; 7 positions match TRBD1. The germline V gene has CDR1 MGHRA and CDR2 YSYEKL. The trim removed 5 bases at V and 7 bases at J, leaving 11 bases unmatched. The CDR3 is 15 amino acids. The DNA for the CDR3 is TGCGCCAGCAGCATTGTACAGGGGTTAAGCCAGCCCCAGCATTTT. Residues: CASSIVQGLSQPQHF.